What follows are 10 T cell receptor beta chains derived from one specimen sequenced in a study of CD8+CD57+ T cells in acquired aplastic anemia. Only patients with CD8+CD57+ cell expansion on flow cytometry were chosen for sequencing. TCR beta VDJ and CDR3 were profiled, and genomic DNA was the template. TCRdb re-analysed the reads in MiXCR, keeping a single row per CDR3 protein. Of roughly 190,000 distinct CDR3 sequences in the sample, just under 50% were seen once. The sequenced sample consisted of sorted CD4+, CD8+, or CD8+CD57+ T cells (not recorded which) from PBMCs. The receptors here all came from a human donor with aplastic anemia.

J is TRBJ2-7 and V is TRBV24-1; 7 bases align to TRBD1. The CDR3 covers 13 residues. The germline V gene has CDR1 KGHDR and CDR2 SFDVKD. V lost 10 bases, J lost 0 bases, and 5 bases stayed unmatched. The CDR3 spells CATQDRISYEQYF. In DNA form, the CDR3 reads TGTGCCACTCAGGACAGGATCTCCTACGAGCAGTACTTC.

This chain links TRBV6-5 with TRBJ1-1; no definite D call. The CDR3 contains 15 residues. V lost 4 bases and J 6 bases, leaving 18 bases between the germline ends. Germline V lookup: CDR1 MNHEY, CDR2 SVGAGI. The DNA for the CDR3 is TGTGCCAGCAGTTTAAGTTGGAGTTTTCACTCTGAAGCTTTCTTT. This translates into CASSLSWSFHSEAFF.

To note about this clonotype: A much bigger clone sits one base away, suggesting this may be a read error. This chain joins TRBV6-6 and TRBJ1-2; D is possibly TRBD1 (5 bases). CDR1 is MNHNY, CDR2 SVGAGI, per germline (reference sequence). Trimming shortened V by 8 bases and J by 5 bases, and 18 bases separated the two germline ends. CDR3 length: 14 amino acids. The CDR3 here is CASGWVNRRYGYTF. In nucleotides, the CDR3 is TGTGCCAGCGGTTGGGTGAACAGGAGATATGGCTACACCTTC.

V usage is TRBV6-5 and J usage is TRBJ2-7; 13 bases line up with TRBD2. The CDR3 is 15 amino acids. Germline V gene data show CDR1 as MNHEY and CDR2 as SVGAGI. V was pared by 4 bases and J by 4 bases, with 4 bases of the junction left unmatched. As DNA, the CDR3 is TGTGCCAGCAGTTTGGGACTAGCGGGAAGGTACGAGCAGTACTTC. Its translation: CASSLGLAGRYEQYF.

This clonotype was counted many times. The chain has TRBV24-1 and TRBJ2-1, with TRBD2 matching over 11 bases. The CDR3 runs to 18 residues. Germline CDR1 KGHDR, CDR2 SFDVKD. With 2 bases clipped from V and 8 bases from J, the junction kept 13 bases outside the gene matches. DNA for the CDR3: TGTGCCACCAGTGATTCTGGTCCGACTAGCGGGAAGCCGGATGAGCAGTTCTTC. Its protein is CATSDSGPTSGKPDEQFF.

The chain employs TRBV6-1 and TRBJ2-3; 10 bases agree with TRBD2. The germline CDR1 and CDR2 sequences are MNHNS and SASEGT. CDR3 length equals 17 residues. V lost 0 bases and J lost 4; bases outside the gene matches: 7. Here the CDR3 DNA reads TGTGCCAGCAGTGAAGCAGGACTAGCGGTGAGCGCAGATACGCAGTATTTT. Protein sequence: CASSEAGLAVSADTQYF.

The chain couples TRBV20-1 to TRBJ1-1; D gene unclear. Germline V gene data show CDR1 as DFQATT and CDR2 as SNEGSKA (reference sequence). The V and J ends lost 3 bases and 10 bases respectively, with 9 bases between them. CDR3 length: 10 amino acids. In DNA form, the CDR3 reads TGCAGTGCTAGTCACGTCGGAGCTTTCTTT. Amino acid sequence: CSASHVGAFF.

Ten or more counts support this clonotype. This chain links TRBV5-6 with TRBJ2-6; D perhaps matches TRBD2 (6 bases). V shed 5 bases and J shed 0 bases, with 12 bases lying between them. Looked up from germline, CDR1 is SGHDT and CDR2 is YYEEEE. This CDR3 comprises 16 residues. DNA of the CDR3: TGTGCCAGCAGACGGTGGGGGGTCTCTGGGGCCAACGTCCTGACTTTC. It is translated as CASRRWGVSGANVLTF.

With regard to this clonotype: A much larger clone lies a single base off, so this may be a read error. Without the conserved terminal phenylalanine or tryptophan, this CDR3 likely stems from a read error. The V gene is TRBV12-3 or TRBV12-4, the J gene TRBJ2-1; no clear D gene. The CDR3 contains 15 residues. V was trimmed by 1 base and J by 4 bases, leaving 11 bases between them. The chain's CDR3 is CASSLDATPYNEQFL. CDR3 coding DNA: TGTGCCAGCAGTTTAGACGCGACCCCATACAATGAGCAGTTCCTC.

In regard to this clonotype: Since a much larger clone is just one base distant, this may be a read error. CDR3 nucleotide sequence: TGCGCCAGCAGCTCGGCGGGACGCGGAAACACCGTATATTTT. Amino acid sequence: CASSSAGRGNTVYF. The genes are TRBV5-1 and TRBJ1-3; D might be TRBD1 (5 bases). Germline CDR1 SGHRS, CDR2 YFSETQ. The CDR3 contains 14 residues.